The 5 T cell receptor beta chains below come from one sample, sequenced in a study of shared clonotypes between healthy human individuals. Sequencing used immunoSEQ multiplex PCR; TCRdb keeps in-frame clones, though not all of them. This table has around 510,000 clones, around 81% appearing once. Sequenced input: PBMCs. These receptors were obtained from a middle-aged woman in good health. Some clones in this sample may be carry-over from other donors' samples.

This clone was observed at least ten times. The chain employs TRBV29-1 and TRBJ2-1, with D perhaps TRBD1 (6 bases). Trimming pared 6 bases from V and 5 bases from J, leaving 14 bases between. This CDR3 spans 13 amino acids. Per the germline V gene, CDR1 is SQVTM and CDR2 is ANQGSEA. The CDR3 sequence: CSVAKGDHNEQFF. The CDR3 nucleotides are TGCAGCGTCGCCAAGGGGGACCACAATGAGCAGTTCTTC.

The V call is TRBV7-6, the J call TRBJ2-1; TRBD1 aligns across 9 bases. CDR3 length: 14 amino acids. Germline trimming cut 5 bases from V and 10 bases from J; bases unmatched to any gene: 9. Per germline, CDR1 SGHVS and CDR2 FNYEAQ. The CDR3 region is CASSPGGQGWEQFF. The CDR3 DNA sequence: TGTGCCAGCAGCCCCGGGGGACAGGGCTGGGAGCAGTTCTTC.

The gene calls are TRBV10-3 and TRBJ1-1, with D possibly being TRBD1 (6 bases). CDR1 and CDR2 from the germline V gene are ENHRY and SYGVKD. V lost 5 bases and J lost 5, with 9 bases in between. The CDR3 has 12 residues. Here the CDR3 DNA reads TGTGCCATCAGTCCACAGGGAACTGAAGCTTTCTTT. Translating it yields CAISPQGTEAFF.

The table lists this clone with a count of one. The genes are TRBV10-3 and TRBJ2-1; 10 bases align to TRBD2. The CDR3 runs 16 residues. With V trimmed by 5 bases and J by 2 bases, 6 bases remained unmatched. Germline V gene sequence: CDR1 ENHRY, CDR2 SYGVKD. CDR3 coding DNA: TGTGCCATCAGTTCACTCAGCGGGAGGGCCTACAATGAGCAGTTCTTC. Its translation: CAISSLSGRAYNEQFF.

The chain is built from TRBV20-1 and TRBJ2-1, with D unresolved. Between the trimmed V and J ends, which lost 6 bases and 10 bases, there was a span of 10 bases. This CDR3 contains 10 residues. Looked up from germline, CDR1 is DFQATT and CDR2 is SNEGSKA (reference sequence). The CDR3 DNA reads as TGCAGTGCAGAGTCTGTCGAGCAGTTCTTC. Translation gives CSAESVEQFF.